This entry describes one T cell receptor (beta chain). No antigen is known for it. CDR1 is SGHVS and CDR2 is FQNEAQ in the germline V gene. This CDR3 is 14 amino acids long. Trimming cost V 1 base and J 7 bases; bases outside gene matches: 3. This sample was taken from a study of cytomegalovirus exposure and HLA in healthy donors. Study-level information: Of some 410 genotyped donors, 75% to 90% grouped in the Caucasian-associated ancestry cluster. General study findings and limits: In a later analysis, fewer than 20,000 TCR beta sequences were associated with HLA alleles at 0.05 false discovery rate. As confirmed in vitro, a few CMV-associated chains were specific for CMV antigens. Presence/absence comparisons presumed near-even sequencing depth among donors.

13 Jbeta primers and 60 Vbeta primers were used for the PCR. The protocol was immunoSEQ multiplex PCR, while the TCRdb copy is restricted to in-frame clones and leaves out a portion. The sample includes approximately 100,000 clones, 85% seen only once; the top ten take around 7.4%. Sample: PBMCs. The sequence was obtained from a man aged 40-49 years in good health and CMV-seropositive. The chain carries TRBV7-8 and TRBJ2-3; 9 nucleotides line up with TRBD1. In nucleotides, the CDR3 is TGTGCCAGCAGCTTAGACGGACAGGGGAATACGCAGTATTTT. It codes for CASSLDGQGNTQYF.